Listed below are T cell receptor beta chains from one sample, sequenced in a study of Ad26.COV2.S vaccination and SARS-CoV-2 variants. This table comes from immunoSEQ multiplex PCR, and its TCRdb copy is limited to in-frame clones, with some not included. Counted here are hundreds of thousands of clones, roughly 90% occurring once; the ten biggest clones make up more than 1.5%. Sequencing was performed on peripheral blood, taken in a trial of Ad26.COV2.S vaccine versus placebo. These receptors were collected from a person aged 18-60 years who received the Ad26.COV2.S COVID-19 vaccine or a placebo. Each CDR3 is given with its conserved first and last residue. The D gene is left open where the match is weak. Where a row states a size, it is once, few, many or the class of an expanded clone; other rows omit it.

D	size	V	J	length	CDR3	DNA
NA	NA	TRBV7-2	TRBJ2-5	16	CASSPGGFPRGETQYF	TGTGCCAGCAGCCCGGGTGGGTTCCCCCGAGGAGAGACCCAGTACTTC
NA	once	TRBV6-1	TRBJ1-5	15	CASSEERLRGQPQHF	TGTGCCAGCAGTGAAGAGCGTCTGCGGGGGCAGCCCCAGCATTTT
NA	NA	TRBV11-3	TRBJ2-2	13	CASSQNRDRELFF	TGTGCCAGCAGTCAGAACCGGGACCGCGAGCTGTTTTTT
NA	NA	TRBV10-1	TRBJ1-1	15	CASSESPGSSTEAFF	TGCGCCAGCAGTGAGTCCCCGGGATCGAGCACTGAAGCTTTCTTT
NA	NA	TRBV15	TRBJ1-5	15	CATSRDRGSNQPQHF	TGTGCCACCAGCAGAGATCGGGGAAGCAATCAGCCCCAGCATTTT
TRBD1	NA	TRBV7-2	TRBJ1-2	15	CASSLGDRRNYGYTF	TGTGCCAGCAGCTTAGGGGACAGGCGGAACTATGGCTACACCTTC
NA	NA	TRBV7-9	TRBJ2-5	15	CASSLAGGLGETQYF	TGTGCCAGCAGCTTAGCCGGGGGGCTAGGAGAGACCCAGTACTTC
TRBD2	NA	TRBV10-3	TRBJ2-3	16	CAISAQASGVTDTQYF	TGTGCCATCAGTGCCCAGGCTAGCGGGGTCACAGATACGCAGTATTTT
NA	NA	TRBV5-1	TRBJ1-1	16	CASSLAQISKNTEAFF	TGCGCCAGCAGCTTGGCTCAGATCTCTAAGAACACTGAAGCTTTCTTT
TRBD1	NA	TRBV27	TRBJ1-1	17	CASSFLSFTGGYTEAFF	TGTGCCAGCAGTTTCCTATCCTTCACAGGGGGCTACACTGAAGCTTTCTTT
NA	NA	TRBV19	TRBJ1-2	11	CASISDYGYTF	TGTGCCAGTATATCGGACTATGGCTACACCTTC
TRBD1	NA	TRBV7-2	TRBJ2-7	14	CASSWDRAAYEQYF	TGTGCCAGCAGCTGGGACAGGGCGGCCTACGAGCAGTACTTC
NA	NA	TRBV4-3	TRBJ1-3	17	CASSQDLTVSSGNTIYF	TGCGCCAGCAGCCAAGATCTGACAGTGAGCTCTGGAAACACCATATATTTT
NA	once	TRBV28	TRBJ2-7	15	CASSPIRLGTYEQYF	TGTGCCAGCAGCCCTATAAGGTTAGGGACCTACGAGCAGTACTTC
TRBD1	NA	TRBV5-6	TRBJ1-2	13	CASSPGTAYGYTF	TGTGCCAGCAGCCCCGGGACAGCTTATGGCTACACCTTC